This TCR beta chain was observed in a study of blood T cell repertoires in COVID-19. For the study at large: Italy, Spain and the United States were the sources of the convalescent and acute COVID-19 samples. PBMCs, B-cell-depleted T cells, or T cells provided the cDNA or gDNA that made up the material.

Germline assignment: CDR1 WSHSY and CDR2 SAAADI. Trimming shortened V by 2 bases and J by 5 bases, and 9 bases separated the two germline ends. This CDR3 is built from 14 residues. This clone was recorded a few times. As processed by the authors: Amplification with reference gene primers provided the estimates of nucleated cell counts. Clones were read by immunoSEQ multiplex PCR, and TCRdb kept only the in-frame ones, dropping some. D and trimming were read from the DNA, whereas the V and J calls and clone size are those reported in that table. The sample lists some 190,000 clones, roughly 80% occurring once.

The receptor was isolated from a man in his sixties with acute or convalescent COVID-19. V usage is TRBV10-2 and J usage is TRBJ1-4; perhaps TRBD1 as D (5 bases). Sequenced: peripheral blood. Here the CDR3 DNA reads TGCGCCAGCAGTGAGCGGGGGGGGAATGAAAAACTGTTTTTT. Amino acids: CASSERGGNEKLFF.